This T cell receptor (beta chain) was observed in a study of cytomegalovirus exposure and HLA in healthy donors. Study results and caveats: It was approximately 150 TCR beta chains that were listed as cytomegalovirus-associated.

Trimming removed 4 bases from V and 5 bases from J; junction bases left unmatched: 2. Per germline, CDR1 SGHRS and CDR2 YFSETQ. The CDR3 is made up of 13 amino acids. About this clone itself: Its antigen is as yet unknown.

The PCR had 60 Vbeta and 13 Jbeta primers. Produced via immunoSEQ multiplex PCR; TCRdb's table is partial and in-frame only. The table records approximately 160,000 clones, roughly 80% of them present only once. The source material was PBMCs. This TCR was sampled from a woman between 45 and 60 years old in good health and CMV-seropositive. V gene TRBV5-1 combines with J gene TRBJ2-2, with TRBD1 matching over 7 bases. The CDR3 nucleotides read TGCGCCAGCAGCCCACAGGGGACCGGGGAGCTGTTTTTT. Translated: CASSPQGTGELFF.